The T cell receptor (beta chain) described here comes from a study of blood T cell repertoires in COVID-19. Study-level background: The United States, Italy and Spain were the sources of the acute and convalescent COVID-19 samples. Sources were T cells, B-cell-depleted T cells, or PBMCs; the material itself was cDNA or gDNA.

V lost 4 bases, J lost 6 bases, and 14 bases lay in between. The CDR3 loop spans 14 amino acids. The V gene's germline CDR1 is SGHRS and CDR2 YFSETQ. In the study's own analysis: Reference gene primer amplification gave estimated nucleated cell counts. Measured with immunoSEQ multiplex PCR; TCRdb has only the in-frame clones, and not every one. V, J and clone size derive from that table, while D and trimming were established from the DNA sequence. The sample has 170,000 or so clones, around 87% seen once. Sequencing was carried out using peripheral blood. The TCR comes from a woman between 18 and 29 years old who had recovered from COVID-19. The chain employs TRBV5-1 and TRBJ1-5, with D possibly matching TRBD1 (5 bases). The DNA for the CDR3 is TGCGCCAGCAGCGGAGGGGAGGTGGGTCAGCCCCAGCATTTT. Amino acids: CASSGGEVGQPQHF.